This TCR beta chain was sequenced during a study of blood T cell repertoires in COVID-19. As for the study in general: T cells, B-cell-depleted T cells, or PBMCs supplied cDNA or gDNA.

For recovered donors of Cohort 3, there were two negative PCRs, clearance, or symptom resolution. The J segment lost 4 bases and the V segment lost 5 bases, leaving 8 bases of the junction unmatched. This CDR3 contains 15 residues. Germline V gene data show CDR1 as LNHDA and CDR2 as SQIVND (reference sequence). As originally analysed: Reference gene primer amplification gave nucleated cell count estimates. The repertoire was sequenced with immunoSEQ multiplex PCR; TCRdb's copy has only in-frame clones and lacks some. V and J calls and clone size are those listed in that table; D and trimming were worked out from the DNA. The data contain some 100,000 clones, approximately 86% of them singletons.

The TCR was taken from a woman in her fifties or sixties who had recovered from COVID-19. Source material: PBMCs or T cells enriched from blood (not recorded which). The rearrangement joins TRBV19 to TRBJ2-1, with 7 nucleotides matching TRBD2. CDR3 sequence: CASSATSGDYNEQFF. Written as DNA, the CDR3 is TGTGCCAGTAGTGCGACGAGCGGGGATTACAATGAGCAGTTCTTC.